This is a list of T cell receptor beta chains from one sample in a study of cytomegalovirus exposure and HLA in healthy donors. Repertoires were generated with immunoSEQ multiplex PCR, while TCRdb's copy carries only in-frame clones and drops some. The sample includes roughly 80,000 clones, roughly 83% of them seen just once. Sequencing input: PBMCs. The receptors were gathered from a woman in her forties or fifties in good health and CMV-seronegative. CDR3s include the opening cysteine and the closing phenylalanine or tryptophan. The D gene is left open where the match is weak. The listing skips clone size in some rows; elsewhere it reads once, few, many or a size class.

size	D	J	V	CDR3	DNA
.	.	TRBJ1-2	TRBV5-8	CASSLIEGANYGYTF	TGTGCCAGCAGCTTGATTGAGGGGGCTAACTATGGCTACACCTTC
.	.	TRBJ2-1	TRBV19	CASSISRDNEQFF	TGTGCCAGTAGTATATCCAGGGACAATGAGCAGTTCTTC
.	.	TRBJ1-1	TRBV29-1	CSVVGVSKANTEAFF	TGCAGCGTTGTCGGGGTCTCAAAGGCGAACACTGAAGCTTTCTTT
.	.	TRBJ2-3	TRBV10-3	CAISEPNSGPSGTDTQYF	TGTGCCATCAGTGAACCCAACAGCGGACCGAGCGGCACAGATACGCAGTATTTT
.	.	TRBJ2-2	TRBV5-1	CASSLVGIESGELFF	TGCGCCAGCAGCTTGGTTGGTATCGAGTCCGGGGAGCTGTTTTTT
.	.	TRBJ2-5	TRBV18	CASSLRRRETQYF	TGTGCCAGCTCACTTAGGCGGCGGGAGACCCAGTACTTC
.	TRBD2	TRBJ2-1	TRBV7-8	CASSPYSGTSGRAGNEQFF	TGTGCCAGCAGCCCCTACTCCGGGACTAGCGGGAGGGCCGGCAATGAGCAGTTCTTC
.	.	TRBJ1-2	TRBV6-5	CASKRDKEGYTF	TGTGCCAGCAAAAGGGACAAAGAAGGCTACACCTTC
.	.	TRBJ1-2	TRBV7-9	CASSSRGDGYTF	TGTGCCAGCAGCTCCAGGGGCGATGGCTACACCTTC
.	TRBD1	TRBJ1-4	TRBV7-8	CASSTPGGANEKLFF	TGTGCCAGCAGCACGCCAGGGGGCGCGAATGAAAAACTGTTTTTT
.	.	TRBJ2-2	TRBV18	CASSPLGSGTNTGELFF	TGTGCCAGCTCACCACTTGGGTCAGGCACGAACACCGGGGAGCTGTTTTTT
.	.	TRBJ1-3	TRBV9	CASSGLGGEQGATGNTIYF	TGTGCCAGCAGCGGCCTTGGGGGGGAACAGGGTGCAACTGGAAACACCATATATTTT
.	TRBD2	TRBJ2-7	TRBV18	CASSAGLNEQYF	TGTGCCAGCTCCGCGGGACTAAACGAGCAGTACTTC
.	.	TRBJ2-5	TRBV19	CASRKGGALQETQYF	TGTGCCAGTCGGAAAGGCGGGGCGCTACAAGAGACCCAGTACTTC
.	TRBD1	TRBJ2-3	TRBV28	CASSFMGTEVGTQYF	TGTGCCAGCAGTTTTATGGGGACAGAGGTTGGTACGCAGTATTTT
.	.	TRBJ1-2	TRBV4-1	CASSQSGQIHYGYTF	TGCGCCAGCAGCCAATCCGGACAAATTCACTATGGCTACACCTTC
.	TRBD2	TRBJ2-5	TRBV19	CASSIDPGLVNETQYF	TGTGCCAGTAGTATAGATCCGGGACTAGTAAATGAGACCCAGTACTTC
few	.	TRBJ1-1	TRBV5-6	CASSPLGEGGEAFF	TGTGCCAGCAGCCCCCTTGGGGAAGGGGGTGAAGCTTTCTTT
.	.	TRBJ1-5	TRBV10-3	CAISESGGQPNQPQHF	TGTGCCATCAGTGAATCAGGTGGTCAGCCCAATCAGCCCCAGCATTTT
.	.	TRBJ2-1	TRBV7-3	CASSLRAGAYQNEQFF	TGTGCCAGCAGCTTAAGGGCGGGGGCCTATCAAAATGAGCAGTTCTTC
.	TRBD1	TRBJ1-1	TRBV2	CASRFQGAGSAEAFF	TGTGCCAGCAGATTCCAGGGGGCGGGTTCCGCTGAAGCTTTCTTT
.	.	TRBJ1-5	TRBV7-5	CARQLQGAKQPQHF	TGTGCCAGGCAACTCCAGGGGGCGAAGCAGCCCCAGCATTTT
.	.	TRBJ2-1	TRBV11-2	CASSQTDNEQFF	TGTGCCAGCAGCCAGACAGACAATGAGCAGTTCTTC
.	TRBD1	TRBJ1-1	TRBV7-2	CASSPRGQANTEAFF	TGTGCCAGCAGCCCCCGGGGACAGGCGAACACTGAAGCTTTCTTT
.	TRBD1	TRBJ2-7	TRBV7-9	CASSLLGTGDIEQYF	TGTGCCAGCAGCTTATTGGGGACAGGGGATATCGAGCAGTACTTC
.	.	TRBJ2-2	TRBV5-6	CASSRQVATGELFF	TGTGCCAGCAGCCGACAGGTGGCCACCGGGGAGCTGTTTTTT
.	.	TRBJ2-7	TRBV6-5	CASTPGGGSYEQYF	TGTGCCAGCACTCCGGGTGGTGGGTCCTACGAGCAGTACTTC
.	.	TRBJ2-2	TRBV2	CASNFNPPAGELFF	TGTGCCAGCAATTTTAATCCCCCAGCCGGGGAGCTGTTTTTT
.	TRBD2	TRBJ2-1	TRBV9	CASSPRPGTSRADNEQFF	TGTGCCAGCAGCCCCCGCCCCGGGACTAGCAGGGCCGACAATGAGCAGTTCTTC
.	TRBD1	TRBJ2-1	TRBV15	CATSRRQGDVDEQFF	TGTGCCACCAGCCGCCGACAGGGGGATGTCGATGAGCAGTTCTTC
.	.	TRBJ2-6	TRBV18	CASSAGTSSGANVLTF	TGTGCCAGCTCAGCCGGGACAAGCTCTGGGGCCAACGTCCTGACTTTC
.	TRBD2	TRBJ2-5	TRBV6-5	CASSLNRGVQETQYF	TGTGCCAGCAGCCTAAACCGGGGGGTTCAAGAGACCCAGTACTTC
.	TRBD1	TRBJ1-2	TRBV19	CASSLKTGTAFYGYTF	TGTGCCAGTAGTTTAAAGACCGGGACAGCGTTCTATGGCTACACCTTC
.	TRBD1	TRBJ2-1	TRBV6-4	CASSAHRGPHNEQFF	TGTGCCAGCAGCGCCCACAGGGGTCCCCACAATGAGCAGTTCTTC
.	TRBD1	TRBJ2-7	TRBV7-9	CASSPQGASYEQYF	TGTGCCAGCAGCCCTCAGGGGGCTTCCTACGAGCAGTACTTC
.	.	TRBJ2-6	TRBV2	CASSVQSGANVLTF	TGTGCCAGCAGTGTGCAGTCTGGGGCCAACGTCCTGACTTTC
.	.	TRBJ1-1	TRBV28	CASSFPRNTEAFF	TGTGCCAGCAGTTTTCCCAGGAACACTGAAGCTTTCTTT
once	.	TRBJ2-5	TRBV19	CASSIGGLFQETQYF	TGTGCCAGTAGTATCGGGGGACTCTTCCAAGAGACCCAGTACTTC
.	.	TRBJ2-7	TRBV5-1	CASSPRTEGPYEQYF	TGCGCCAGCAGCCCCAGGACGGAGGGCCCCTACGAGCAGTACTTC
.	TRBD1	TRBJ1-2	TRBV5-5	CASSFGRDRVSGYTF	TGTGCCAGCAGCTTCGGAAGGGACAGGGTGAGCGGCTACACCTTC
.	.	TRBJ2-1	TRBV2	CASTRTPLGGNEQFF	TGTGCCAGCACCCGGACTCCGCTTGGGGGGAATGAGCAGTTCTTC
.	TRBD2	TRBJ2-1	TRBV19	CASSIDVGSGRATEQFF	TGTGCCAGTAGTATTGATGTCGGTAGCGGGAGGGCCACTGAGCAGTTCTTC
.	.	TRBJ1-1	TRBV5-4	CASSLQENTEAFF	TGTGCCAGCAGTCTACAGGAGAACACTGAAGCTTTCTTT
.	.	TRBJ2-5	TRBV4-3	CASSLGVQETQYF	TGCGCCAGCAGCCTGGGAGTGCAAGAGACCCAGTACTTC
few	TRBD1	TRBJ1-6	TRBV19	CASSAAGGYYNSPLHF	TGTGCCAGTAGTGCAGCAGGGGGATACTATAATTCACCCCTCCACTTT
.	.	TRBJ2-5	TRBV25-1	CASSDPGAGVQETQYF	TGTGCCAGCAGTGATCCAGGGGCGGGGGTTCAAGAGACCCAGTACTTC
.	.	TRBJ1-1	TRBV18	CASSPGLGGTEAFF	TGTGCCAGCTCCCCAGGGCTTGGGGGGACTGAAGCTTTCTTT
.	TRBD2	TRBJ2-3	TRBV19	CASSGGLAGADTQYF	TGTGCCAGTAGTGGGGGACTAGCGGGGGCAGATACGCAGTATTTT
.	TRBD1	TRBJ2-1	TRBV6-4	CASGGQGANEQFF	TGTGCCAGCGGGGGACAGGGGGCAAATGAGCAGTTCTTC
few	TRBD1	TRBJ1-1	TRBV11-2	CASSSGWTGGINTEAFF	TGTGCCAGCAGCTCTGGGTGGACAGGGGGGATAAACACTGAAGCTTTCTTT
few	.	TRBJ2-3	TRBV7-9	CASSSATSTDTQYF	TGTGCCAGCAGCTCAGCGACTAGCACAGATACGCAGTATTTT